These T cell receptor beta chains were read from a single sample in a study of PD-1 blockade in classical Hodgkin lymphoma. The repertoire was sequenced with immunoSEQ multiplex PCR; TCRdb's copy has only in-frame clones and lacks some. The data show 20,000 or so clones, about 88% seen once. The specimen sequenced was CD4+ T cells from blood. Receptors originate from a human donor with classical Hodgkin lymphoma. Both conserved end residues are part of each CDR3. D genes are given only for firm matches. Clone sizes are given selectively: once, few, many, or a class where the clone is expanded.

clone size	D gene	J gene	V gene	CDR3 protein	CDR3 DNA
NA	NA	TRBJ2-5	TRBV19	CASSNSGLETQYF	TGTGCCAGTAGTAATAGTGGTTTGGAGACCCAGTACTTC
NA	NA	TRBJ1-1	TRBV7-2	CASSMAPGTEAFF	TGTGCCAGCAGCATGGCGCCGGGCACTGAAGCTTTCTTT
NA	NA	TRBJ2-7	TRBV6-4	CASSDVWGRSTYEQYF	TGTGCCAGCAGCGACGTTTGGGGGCGATCGACCTACGAGCAGTACTTC
NA	TRBD1	TRBJ1-4	TRBV15	CATSRDPRGRHEKLFF	TGTGCCACCAGCAGAGACCCCAGGGGGCGCCATGAAAAACTGTTTTTT
NA	NA	TRBJ2-1	TRBV20-1	CSARSGGRQFF	TGCAGTGCTAGATCCGGGGGGCGGCAGTTCTTC
NA	NA	TRBJ2-3	TRBV5-4	CASSLVAGSTDTQYF	TGTGCCAGCAGCTTGGTGGCGGGTAGCACAGATACGCAGTATTTT
NA	NA	TRBJ2-6	TRBV19	CASSISSGANVLTF	TGTGCCAGTAGTATAAGCTCTGGGGCCAACGTCCTGACTTTC
NA	TRBD1	TRBJ1-5	TRBV7-8	CASSGQGAQPQHF	TGTGCCAGCAGCGGACAGGGCGCTCAGCCCCAGCATTTT
NA	TRBD2	TRBJ2-1	TRBV10-3	CAISLAGVLSYNEQFF	TGTGCCATCAGCCTAGCGGGGGTTCTATCCTACAATGAGCAGTTCTTC
NA	TRBD1	TRBJ2-7	TRBV5-1	CATGTASGYEQYF	TGCGCCACCGGGACAGCATCGGGGTACGAGCAGTACTTC
NA	NA	TRBJ2-4	TRBV21-1	CASSKGGRRTKNIQYF	TGTGCCAGCAGCAAGGGGGGGCGCAGAACCAAAAACATTCAGTACTTC
NA	NA	TRBJ1-2	TRBV11-2	CASSRLGAPNYGYTF	TGTGCCAGCAGCCGGCTCGGCGCGCCTAACTATGGCTACACCTTC
once	NA	TRBJ2-5	TRBV5-8	CASGPFRGRSWETQYF	TGTGCCAGCGGCCCTTTTAGAGGGAGGTCCTGGGAGACCCAGTACTTC
NA	NA	TRBJ2-1	TRBV19	CASSIVRGKVDNEQFF	TGTGCCAGTAGTATAGTTCGGGGGAAGGTGGACAATGAGCAGTTCTTC
NA	TRBD1	TRBJ1-1	TRBV6-5	CASSYWGTGGPTEAFF	TGTGCCAGCAGTTACTGGGGGACAGGGGGGCCCACTGAAGCTTTCTTT
NA	TRBD2	TRBJ2-4	TRBV27	CASSFHSGAYKNIQYF	TGTGCCAGCAGTTTCCATAGCGGGGCATACAAAAACATTCAGTACTTC
NA	NA	TRBJ2-7	TRBV4-3	CASSQDPGPIMGEQYF	TGCGCCAGCAGCCAAGATCCGGGACCCATAATGGGGGAGCAGTACTTC
NA	TRBD2	TRBJ2-3	TRBV9	CATTLAGQSTDTQYF	TGTGCCACTACCCTAGCGGGGCAAAGCACAGATACGCAGTATTTT
NA	NA	TRBJ1-1	TRBV30	CAWDIANTEAFF	TGTGCCTGGGACATCGCGAACACTGAAGCTTTCTTT
NA	NA	TRBJ1-3	TRBV6-1	CASSDQTLSSGNTIYF	TGTGCCAGCAGTGACCAGACGTTGAGCTCTGGAAACACCATATATTTT
NA	TRBD1	TRBJ2-2	TRBV4-1	CASSQVDREMRELFF	TGCGCCAGCAGCCAAGTAGACAGGGAAATGAGGGAGCTGTTTTTT
NA	NA	TRBJ1-6	TRBV7-9	CASSLANSPLHF	TGTGCCAGCAGCTTAGCTAATTCACCCCTCCACTTT
NA	TRBD1	TRBJ1-5	TRBV18	CASSGDRGHRNQPQHF	TGTGCCAGCTCAGGGGACAGGGGGCACCGGAATCAGCCCCAGCATTTT
NA	TRBD2	TRBJ2-3	TRBV9	CASSVVTSGFDTQYF	TGTGCCAGCAGCGTAGTTACTAGCGGTTTTGATACGCAGTATTTT
NA	NA	TRBJ1-4	TRBV30	CAWSSHSGEKLFF	TGTGCCTGGAGTTCACACTCAGGGGAAAAACTGTTTTTT
NA	NA	TRBJ2-7	TRBV14	CASSTSLTYEQYF	TGTGCCAGCAGCACGAGCCTTACCTACGAGCAGTACTTC
NA	TRBD1	TRBJ2-2	TRBV9	CASSIPTGADTGELFF	TGTGCCAGCAGCATACCGACAGGGGCTGACACCGGGGAGCTGTTTTTT
NA	NA	TRBJ2-7	TRBV9	CASSASDSYEQYF	TGTGCCAGCAGCGCGTCTGACTCTTACGAGCAGTACTTC
NA	NA	TRBJ1-2	TRBV9	CASSARGGYTF	TGTGCCAGCAGCGCCCGGGGGGGCTACACCTTC
NA	NA	TRBJ2-5	TRBV21-1	CASSKGVQGGETQYF	TGTGCCAGCAGCAAAGGGGTACAGGGCGGTGAGACCCAGTACTTC
NA	NA	TRBJ2-7	TRBV25-1	CASTPWGYEQYF	TGTGCCAGCACCCCCTGGGGCTACGAGCAGTACTTC
NA	TRBD2	TRBJ2-1	TRBV5-4	CASSSGTSGYNEQFF	TGTGCCAGCAGCTCCGGGACTAGCGGCTACAATGAGCAGTTCTTC
NA	NA	TRBJ2-1	TRBV30	CAWTGMNEQFF	TGTGCCTGGACAGGGATGAATGAGCAGTTCTTC
NA	TRBD1	TRBJ2-7	TRBV7-6	CASSLAGQGPYEQYF	TGTGCCAGCAGCTTAGCGGGACAGGGCCCCTACGAGCAGTACTTC
NA	NA	TRBJ1-2	TRBV7-2	CASSSGPPGGYTF	TGTGCCAGCAGCTCCGGGCCCCCGGGGGGCTACACCTTC
NA	NA	TRBJ2-2	TRBV7-2	CASSSVPSGTGELFF	TGTGCCAGCAGCTCCGTACCAAGTGGCACCGGGGAGCTGTTTTTT
NA	NA	TRBJ2-7	TRBV7-2	CASSPQRLGNYEQYF	TGTGCCAGCAGCCCCCAGAGACTAGGGAACTACGAGCAGTACTTC
once	TRBD1	TRBJ2-7	TRBV5-1	CASRAAGTGGNEQYF	TGCGCCAGCAGAGCAGCCGGGACAGGGGGCAACGAGCAGTACTTC
NA	NA	TRBJ1-2	TRBV2	CASSARVYGYTF	TGTGCCAGCAGTGCTAGGGTCTATGGCTACACCTTC
NA	TRBD1	TRBJ2-7	TRBV30	CAWSGTGPSGEQYF	TGTGCCTGGAGTGGGACAGGGCCTTCTGGAGAGCAGTACTTC
NA	TRBD1	TRBJ2-7	TRBV4-1	CASSQISGGIGEQYF	TGCGCCAGCAGCCAGATATCAGGGGGCATCGGCGAGCAGTACTTC
NA	NA	TRBJ2-7	TRBV13	CASSLRGIGSYEQYF	TGTGCCAGCAGTCTTAGGGGGATCGGCTCCTACGAGCAGTACTTC
NA	NA	TRBJ2-3	TRBV10-2	CASWTNTDTQYF	TGCGCCAGTTGGACTAACACAGATACGCAGTATTTT
NA	TRBD1	TRBJ2-7	TRBV6-4	CASSDPDGQGGTYEQYF	TGTGCCAGCAGTGACCCCGACGGACAGGGCGGGACCTACGAGCAGTACTTC
NA	TRBD1	TRBJ1-2	TRBV30	CAWSPRTGALTF	TGTGCCTGGAGTCCCCGGACAGGGGCCTTGACCTTC
NA	NA	TRBJ2-1	TRBV5-1	CASSLTGEQFF	TGCGCCAGCAGCTTGACGGGTGAGCAGTTCTTC
NA	NA	TRBJ2-7	TRBV11-3	CASSLSAATYEQYF	TGTGCCAGCAGCTTAAGTGCAGCTACTTACGAGCAGTACTTC
NA	NA	TRBJ1-2	TRBV5-1	CASSLARPQGNYGYTF	TGCGCCAGCAGCTTGGCCCGTCCTCAGGGGAACTATGGCTACACCTTC
NA	TRBD2	TRBJ2-2	TRBV14	CASSQVLAANTGELFF	TGTGCCAGCAGCCAAGTACTAGCGGCCAACACCGGGGAGCTGTTTTTT
NA	TRBD1	TRBJ1-1	TRBV30	CACRYRGDTEAFF	TGTGCCTGTCGGTACAGGGGGGACACTGAAGCTTTCTTT